This T cell receptor beta chain was captured by sequencing in a study of shared clonotypes between healthy human individuals. Study background: For every donor, three CD4 naive, three CD4 memory, two CD8 naive and one CD8 memory plates were used.

Free of recent acute infections or vaccinations, the donors were healthy HIV-negative adults. Study-level findings and limits: Sampling used blood alone; tissue repertoires probably differ.

Germline V gene sequence: CDR1 SGHAT, CDR2 FQNNGV. This CDR3 region has 18 residues. Trimming removed 1 base at V and 2 bases at J, with 21 bases between. Here immunoSEQ multiplex PCR was the method, and the copy in TCRdb shows in-frame clones only, minus some. Of roughly 700,000 clones listed, about 90% are singletons. To note about this clone: Its antigen is undetermined.

This sequence originates from a man between 18 and 35 years old in good health. Some clones in this sample may be carry-over from other donors' samples. This chain joins TRBV11-2 and TRBJ2-7; D possibly corresponds to TRBD2 (6 bases). What was sequenced was memory CD8+ T cells from PBMCs. Subset specified: CD45RO+ cells pooled with CCR7-negative TemRA cells. This CDR3 reads CASSLVRVAVPLTYEQYF. The CDR3 DNA reads as TGTGCCAGCAGCTTAGTAAGGGTAGCGGTCCCTTTGACCTACGAGCAGTACTTC. Looking up the rest from reference TRBV11-2 and TRBJ2-7 gives the full variable domain: EAGVAQSPRYKIIEKRQSVAFWCNPISGHATLYWYQQILGQGPKLLIQFQNNGVVDDSQLPKDRFSAERLKGVDSTLKIQPAKLEDSAVYLCASSLVRVAVPLTYEQYFGPGTRLTVT.